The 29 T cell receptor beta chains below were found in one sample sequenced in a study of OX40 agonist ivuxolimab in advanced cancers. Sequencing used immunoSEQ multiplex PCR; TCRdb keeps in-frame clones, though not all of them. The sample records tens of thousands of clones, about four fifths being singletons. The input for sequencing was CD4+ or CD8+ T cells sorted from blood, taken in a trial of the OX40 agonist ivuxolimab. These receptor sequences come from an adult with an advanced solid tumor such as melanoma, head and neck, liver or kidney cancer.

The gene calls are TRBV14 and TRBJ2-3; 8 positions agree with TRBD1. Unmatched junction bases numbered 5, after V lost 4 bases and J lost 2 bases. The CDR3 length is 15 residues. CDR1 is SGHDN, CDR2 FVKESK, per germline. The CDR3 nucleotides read TGTGCCAGCAGCCGACGACAGGGGAACACAGATACGCAGTATTTT. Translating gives CASSRRQGNTDTQYF.

The CDR3 bases are TGTGCCAGCACCCGGCAGGACACCGGGGAGCTGTTTTTT. It specifies CASTRQDTGELFF. The chain couples TRBV28 to TRBJ2-2; D not resolved. Germline V gives CDR1 MDHEN, CDR2 SYDVKM. V lost 7 bases to trimming and J lost 3 bases, with 9 bases between them. The CDR3 spans 13 residues.

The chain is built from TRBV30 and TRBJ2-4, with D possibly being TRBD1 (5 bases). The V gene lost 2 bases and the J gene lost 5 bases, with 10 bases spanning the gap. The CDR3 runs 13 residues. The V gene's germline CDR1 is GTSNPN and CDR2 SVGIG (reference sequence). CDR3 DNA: TGTGCCTGGAGTAGGAAGGGGCAAAACATTCAGTACTTC. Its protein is CAWSRKGQNIQYF. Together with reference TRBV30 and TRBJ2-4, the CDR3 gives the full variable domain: SQTIHQWPATLVQPVGSPLSLECTVEGTSNPNLYWYRQAAGRGLQLLFYSVGIGQISSEVPQNLSASRPQDRQFILSSKKLLLSDSGFYLCAWSRKGQNIQYFGAGTRLSVL.

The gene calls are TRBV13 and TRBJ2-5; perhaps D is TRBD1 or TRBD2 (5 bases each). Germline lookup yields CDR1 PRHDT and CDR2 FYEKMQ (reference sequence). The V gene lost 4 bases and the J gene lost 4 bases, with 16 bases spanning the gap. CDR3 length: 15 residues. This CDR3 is CASSYLRLGGETQYF. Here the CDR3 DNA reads TGTGCCAGCAGCTATCTAAGGCTTGGGGGAGAGACCCAGTACTTC.

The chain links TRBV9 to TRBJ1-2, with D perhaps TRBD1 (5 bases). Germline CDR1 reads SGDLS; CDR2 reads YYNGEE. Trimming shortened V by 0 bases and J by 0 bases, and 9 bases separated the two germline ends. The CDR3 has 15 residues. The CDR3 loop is CASSVDRSPNYGYTF. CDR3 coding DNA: TGTGCCAGCAGCGTAGACAGGTCCCCTAACTATGGCTACACCTTC.

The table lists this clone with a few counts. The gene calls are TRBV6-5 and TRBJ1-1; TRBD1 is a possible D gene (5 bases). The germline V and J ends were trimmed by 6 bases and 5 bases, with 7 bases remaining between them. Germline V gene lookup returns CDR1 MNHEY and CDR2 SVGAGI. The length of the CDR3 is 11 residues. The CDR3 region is CASRRGTEAFF. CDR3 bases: TGTGCCAGCAGGAGGGGTACTGAAGCTTTCTTT.

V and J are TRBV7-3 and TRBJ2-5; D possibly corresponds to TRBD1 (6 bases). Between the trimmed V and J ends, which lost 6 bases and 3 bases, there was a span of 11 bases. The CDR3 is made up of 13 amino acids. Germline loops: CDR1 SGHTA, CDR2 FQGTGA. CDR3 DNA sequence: TGTGCCAGCAGTTCATCAGGGGAAGAGACCCAGTACTTC. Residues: CASSSSGEETQYF.

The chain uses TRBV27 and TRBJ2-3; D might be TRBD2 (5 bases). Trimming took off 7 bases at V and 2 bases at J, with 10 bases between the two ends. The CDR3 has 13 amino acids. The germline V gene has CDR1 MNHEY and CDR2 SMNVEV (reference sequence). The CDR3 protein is CASIQRNTDTQYF. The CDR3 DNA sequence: TGTGCCAGCATACAGCGGAACACAGATACGCAGTATTTT.

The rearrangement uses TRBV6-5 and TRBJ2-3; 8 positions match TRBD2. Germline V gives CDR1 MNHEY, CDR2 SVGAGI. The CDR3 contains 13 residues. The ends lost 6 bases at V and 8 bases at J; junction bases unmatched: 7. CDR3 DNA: TGTGCCAGCAGCCGAAGCGGGGGAGGTACGCAGTATTTT. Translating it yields CASSRSGGGTQYF.

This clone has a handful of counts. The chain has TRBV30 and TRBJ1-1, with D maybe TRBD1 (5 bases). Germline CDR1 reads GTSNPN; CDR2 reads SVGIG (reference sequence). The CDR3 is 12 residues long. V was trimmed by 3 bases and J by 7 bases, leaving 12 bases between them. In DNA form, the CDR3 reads TGTGCCTGGAGGCGGGACGCCCTTGAAGCTTTCTTT. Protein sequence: CAWRRDALEAFF.

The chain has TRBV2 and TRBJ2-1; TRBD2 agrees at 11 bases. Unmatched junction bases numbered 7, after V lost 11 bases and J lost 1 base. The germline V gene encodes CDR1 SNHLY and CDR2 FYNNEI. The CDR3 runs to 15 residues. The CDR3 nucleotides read TGTGCCGGAACGGGGACTAGCGGATCCTACAATGAGCAGTTCTTC. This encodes CAGTGTSGSYNEQFF. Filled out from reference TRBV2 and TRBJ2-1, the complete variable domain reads EPEVTQTPSHQVTQMGQEVILRCVPISNHLYFYWYRQILGQKVEFLVSFYNNEISEKSEIFDDQFSVERPDGSNFTLKIRSTKLEDSAMYFCAGTGTSGSYNEQFFGPGTRLTVL.

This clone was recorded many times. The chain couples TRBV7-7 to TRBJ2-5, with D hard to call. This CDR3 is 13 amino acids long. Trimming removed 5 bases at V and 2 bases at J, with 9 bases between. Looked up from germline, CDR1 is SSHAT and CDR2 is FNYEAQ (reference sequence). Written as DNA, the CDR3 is TGTGCCAGCAGCATACAGAGACAAGAGACCCAGTACTTC. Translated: CASSIQRQETQYF.

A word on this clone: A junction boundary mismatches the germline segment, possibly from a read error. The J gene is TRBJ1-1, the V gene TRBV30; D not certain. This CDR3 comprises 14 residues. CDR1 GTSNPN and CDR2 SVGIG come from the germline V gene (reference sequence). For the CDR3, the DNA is TGTGCCTCGACCTGGGCCCTACGGAACCCTGAAGCTTTCTTT. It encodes CASTWALRNPEAFF.

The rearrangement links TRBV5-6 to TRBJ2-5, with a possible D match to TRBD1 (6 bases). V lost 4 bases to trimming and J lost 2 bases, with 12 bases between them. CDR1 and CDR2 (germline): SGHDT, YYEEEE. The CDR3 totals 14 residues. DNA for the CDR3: TGTGCCAGCAGCCCCCAGGGGCTACAAGAGACCCAGTACTTC. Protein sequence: CASSPQGLQETQYF.

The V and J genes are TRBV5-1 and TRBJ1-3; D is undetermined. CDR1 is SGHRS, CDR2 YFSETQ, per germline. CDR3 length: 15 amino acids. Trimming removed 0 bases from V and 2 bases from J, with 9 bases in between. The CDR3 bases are TGCGCCAGCAGCTTGGGGCTAGGGACTGGAAACACCATATATTTT. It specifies CASSLGLGTGNTIYF.

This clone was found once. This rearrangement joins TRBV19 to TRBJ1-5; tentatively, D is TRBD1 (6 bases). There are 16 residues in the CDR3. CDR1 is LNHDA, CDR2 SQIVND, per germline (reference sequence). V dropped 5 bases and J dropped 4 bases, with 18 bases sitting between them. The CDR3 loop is CASSLLGGLENQPQHF. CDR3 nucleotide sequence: TGTGCCAGTAGTCTTCTAGGGGGGTTGGAGAATCAGCCCCAGCATTTT.

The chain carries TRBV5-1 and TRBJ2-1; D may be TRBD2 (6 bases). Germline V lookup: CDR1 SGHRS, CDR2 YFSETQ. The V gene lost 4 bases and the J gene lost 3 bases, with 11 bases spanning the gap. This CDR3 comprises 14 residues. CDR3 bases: TGCGCCAGCAGCCCCGGGACTTTCTACAATGAGCAGTTCTTC. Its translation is CASSPGTFYNEQFF.

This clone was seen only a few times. The CDR3 bases are TGCGCCAGCAGCTTGCGGGGCGGGCCCCCCGGGGAGACCCAGTACTTC. As protein: CASSLRGGPPGETQYF. The chain joins TRBV5-1 to TRBJ2-5; D is possibly TRBD1 or TRBD2 (5 bases each). V was clipped by 1 base and J by 5 bases, with 18 bases between them. Germline CDR1 SGHRS, CDR2 YFSETQ. This CDR3 spans 16 amino acids. Complete variable domain (other parts from reference TRBV5-1 and TRBJ2-5): KAGVTQTPRYLIKTRGQQVTLSCSPISGHRSVSWYQQTPGQGLQFLFEYFSETQRNKGNFPGRFSGRQFSNSRSEMNVSTLELGDSALYLCASSLRGGPPGETQYFGPGTRLLVL.

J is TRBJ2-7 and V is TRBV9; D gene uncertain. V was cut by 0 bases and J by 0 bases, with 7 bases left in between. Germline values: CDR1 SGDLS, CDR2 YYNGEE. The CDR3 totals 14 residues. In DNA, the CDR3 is TGTGCCAGCAGCGTAGAAGTTAACTCCTACGAGCAGTACTTC. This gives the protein CASSVEVNSYEQYF.

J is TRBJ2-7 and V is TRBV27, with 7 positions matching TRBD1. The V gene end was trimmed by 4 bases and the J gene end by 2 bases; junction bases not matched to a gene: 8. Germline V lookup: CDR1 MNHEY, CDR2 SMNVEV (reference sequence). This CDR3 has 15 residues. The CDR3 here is CASSSRQGIPYEQYF. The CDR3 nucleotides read TGTGCCAGCAGTTCCCGACAGGGTATTCCCTACGAGCAGTACTTC.

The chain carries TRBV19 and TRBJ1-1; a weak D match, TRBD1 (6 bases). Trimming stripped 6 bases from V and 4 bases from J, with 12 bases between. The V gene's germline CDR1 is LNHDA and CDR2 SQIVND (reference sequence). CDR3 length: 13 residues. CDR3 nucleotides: TGTGCCAGTAGCAGGGGCTGGGGCACTGAAGCTTTCTTT. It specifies CASSRGWGTEAFF. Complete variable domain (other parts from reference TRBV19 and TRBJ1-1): DGGITQSPKYLFRKEGQNVTLSCEQNLNHDAMYWYRQDPGQGLRLIYYSQIVNDFQKGDIAEGYSVSREKKESFPLTVTSAQKNPTAFYLCASSRGWGTEAFFGQGTRLTVV.

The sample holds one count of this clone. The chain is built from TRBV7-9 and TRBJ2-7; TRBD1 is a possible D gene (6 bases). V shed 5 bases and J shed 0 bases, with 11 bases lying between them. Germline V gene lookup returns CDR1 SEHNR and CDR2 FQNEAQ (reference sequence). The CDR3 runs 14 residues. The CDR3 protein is CASSDRQVSYEQYF. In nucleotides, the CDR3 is TGTGCCAGCAGCGATCGACAGGTCTCCTACGAGCAGTACTTC.

In nucleotides, the CDR3 is TGTGCCAGCAGTTACTGGACAGGGGAGGGTGGCTACACCTTC. Its protein product is CASSYWTGEGGYTF. V gene TRBV6-5 combines with J gene TRBJ1-2; 9 nucleotides align to TRBD1. The germline V gene encodes CDR1 MNHEY and CDR2 SVGAGI. The ends lost 1 base at V and 7 bases at J; junction bases unmatched: 4. This CDR3 region has 14 residues.

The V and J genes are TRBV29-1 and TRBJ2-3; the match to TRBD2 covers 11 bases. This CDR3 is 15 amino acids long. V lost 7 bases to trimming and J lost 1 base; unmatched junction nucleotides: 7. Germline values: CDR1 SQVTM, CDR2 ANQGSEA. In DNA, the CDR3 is TGCAGCGCATCGGGACTAGCGGCGGGCACAGATACGCAGTATTTT. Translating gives CSASGLAAGTDTQYF.

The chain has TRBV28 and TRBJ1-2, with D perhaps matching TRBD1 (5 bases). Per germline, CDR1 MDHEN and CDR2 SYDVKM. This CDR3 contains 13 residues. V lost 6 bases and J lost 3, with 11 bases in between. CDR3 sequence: CASRFGTDYGYTF. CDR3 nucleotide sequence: TGTGCCAGCAGATTCGGGACGGACTATGGCTACACCTTC.

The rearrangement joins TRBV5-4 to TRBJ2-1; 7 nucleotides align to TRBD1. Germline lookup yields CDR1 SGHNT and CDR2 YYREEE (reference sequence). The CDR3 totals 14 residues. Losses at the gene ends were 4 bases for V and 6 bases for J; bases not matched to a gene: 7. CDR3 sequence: CASSNPGGSNEQFF. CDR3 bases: TGTGCCAGCAGCAACCCAGGGGGTAGCAATGAGCAGTTCTTC.

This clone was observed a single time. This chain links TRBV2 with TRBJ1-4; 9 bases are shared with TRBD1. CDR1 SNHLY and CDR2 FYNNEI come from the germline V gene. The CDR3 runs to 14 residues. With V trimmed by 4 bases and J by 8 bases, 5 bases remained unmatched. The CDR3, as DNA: TGTGCCAGCAGTGGGGACAGGGTGGGCGAAAAACTGTTTTTT. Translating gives CASSGDRVGEKLFF.

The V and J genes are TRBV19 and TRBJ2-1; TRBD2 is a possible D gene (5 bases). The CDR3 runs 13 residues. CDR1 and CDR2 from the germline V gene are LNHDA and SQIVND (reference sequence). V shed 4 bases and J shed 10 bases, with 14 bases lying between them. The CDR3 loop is CASSTLGGKEQFF. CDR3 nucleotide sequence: TGTGCCAGTAGTACGCTAGGAGGCAAAGAGCAGTTCTTC.

The CDR3 DNA reads TGCGCCAGCAGCCAAGATTTGAGGTCGGGACATCCGAACACTGAAGCTTTCTTT. Protein sequence: CASSQDLRSGHPNTEAFF. The chain links TRBV4-3 to TRBJ1-1; perhaps TRBD1 as D (6 bases). The germline V gene encodes CDR1 LGHNA and CDR2 YSLEER. V gave up 0 bases and J gave up 1 base, with 18 bases separating them. CDR3 length: 18 amino acids.